The rows below give T cell receptor beta chains drawn from one sample of a study of CD8 T cells in Susac syndrome. A single record per CDR3 protein comes from TCRdb applying MiXCR to the immunoSEQ multiplex PCR reads. Here the sample spans approximately 150,000 distinct CDR3 sequences, roughly 94% being singletons. The sample taken for sequencing was CD4+ T cells from PBMCs. These receptors were obtained from a human donor in good health. CDR3s include the opening cysteine and the closing phenylalanine or tryptophan. D genes are given only for firm matches. The size field is filled for only some rows; it gives once, few, many or a size class.

V gene: TRBV9; clone size: once; D gene: .; J gene: TRBJ2-3; CDR3 protein: CASSVVDPRDTQYF; CDR3 DNA: TGTGCCAGCAGCGTAGTCGATCCCCGGGATACGCAGTATTTT
V gene: TRBV18; clone size: once; D gene: TRBD1; J gene: TRBJ2-7; CDR3 protein: CASSPGQGANYEQYF; CDR3 DNA: TGTGCCAGCTCACCAGGACAGGGGGCGAACTACGAGCAGTACTTC
V gene: TRBV12-3/TRBV12-4; clone size: .; D gene: .; J gene: TRBJ2-5; CDR3 protein: CASSLVTGAETQYF; CDR3 DNA: TGTGCCAGCAGTTTAGTCACTGGGGCAGAGACCCAGTACTTC
V gene: TRBV7-6; clone size: .; D gene: .; J gene: TRBJ2-7; CDR3 protein: CASSLTAAYEQYF; CDR3 DNA: TGTGCCAGCAGCTTAACAGCCGCCTACGAGCAGTACTTC
V gene: TRBV2; clone size: .; D gene: .; J gene: TRBJ1-1; CDR3 protein: CASSEGWKNTEAFF; CDR3 DNA: TGTGCCAGCAGTGAAGGTTGGAAGAACACTGAAGCTTTCTTT
V gene: TRBV18; clone size: once; D gene: TRBD2; J gene: TRBJ2-1; CDR3 protein: CASSTTSGPYNEQFF; CDR3 DNA: TGTGCCAGCTCCACGACTAGCGGACCTTACAATGAGCAGTTCTTC
V gene: TRBV19; clone size: .; D gene: .; J gene: TRBJ1-5; CDR3 protein: CASSPRRNSNQPQHF; CDR3 DNA: TGTGCCAGTAGTCCAAGGCGTAACTCCAATCAGCCCCAGCATTTT
V gene: TRBV7-9; clone size: .; D gene: .; J gene: TRBJ2-2; CDR3 protein: CALSRTNTGELFF; CDR3 DNA: TGTGCCCTGTCGAGAACGAACACCGGGGAGCTGTTTTTT
V gene: TRBV29-1; clone size: .; D gene: .; J gene: TRBJ1-1; CDR3 protein: CSVPYGQRNTEAFF; CDR3 DNA: TGCAGCGTCCCCTACGGACAGCGGAACACTGAAGCTTTCTTT
V gene: TRBV20-1; clone size: .; D gene: TRBD1; J gene: TRBJ1-1; CDR3 protein: CSARPGQGAAEAFF; CDR3 DNA: TGCAGTGCTAGACCGGGACAGGGGGCTGCTGAAGCTTTCTTT
V gene: TRBV10-3; clone size: .; D gene: .; J gene: TRBJ2-7; CDR3 protein: CAISEKGVNYEQYF; CDR3 DNA: TGTGCCATCAGTGAGAAAGGGGTAAACTACGAGCAGTACTTC
V gene: TRBV18; clone size: .; D gene: TRBD1; J gene: TRBJ1-2; CDR3 protein: CASSPLHRGQGNYGYTF; CDR3 DNA: TGTGCCAGCTCACCACTCCACCGGGGACAGGGAAACTATGGCTACACCTTC
V gene: TRBV2; clone size: .; D gene: TRBD2; J gene: TRBJ2-1; CDR3 protein: CASSESGTYNEQFF; CDR3 DNA: TGTGCCAGCAGTGAAAGCGGGACTTACAATGAGCAGTTCTTC
V gene: TRBV18; clone size: .; D gene: TRBD2; J gene: TRBJ2-3; CDR3 protein: CASSLRTSSDTQYF; CDR3 DNA: TGTGCCAGCTCACTCCGGACTAGTTCAGATACGCAGTATTTT
V gene: TRBV19; clone size: .; D gene: TRBD1; J gene: TRBJ1-5; CDR3 protein: CASSVLTGGSSNQPQHF; CDR3 DNA: TGTGCCAGTAGTGTCCTTACAGGGGGATCAAGCAATCAGCCCCAGCATTTT
V gene: TRBV18; clone size: .; D gene: .; J gene: TRBJ2-7; CDR3 protein: CASSPTGPKSYEQYF; CDR3 DNA: TGTGCCAGCTCACCAACCGGACCGAAGTCCTACGAGCAGTACTTC
V gene: TRBV5-4; clone size: .; D gene: .; J gene: TRBJ2-2; CDR3 protein: CASSLGGGHTGELFF; CDR3 DNA: TGTGCCAGCAGCTTAGGTGGGGGCCACACCGGGGAGCTGTTTTTT
V gene: TRBV19; clone size: .; D gene: .; J gene: TRBJ2-7; CDR3 protein: CASTQGHPYEQYF; CDR3 DNA: TGTGCCAGCACACAGGGTCATCCTTACGAGCAGTACTTC
V gene: TRBV18; clone size: .; D gene: .; J gene: TRBJ2-3; CDR3 protein: CASSPSRDTDTQYF; CDR3 DNA: TGTGCCAGCTCACCAAGCAGGGACACAGATACGCAGTATTTT
V gene: TRBV9; clone size: .; D gene: .; J gene: TRBJ2-7; CDR3 protein: CASSARSETYEQHF; CDR3 DNA: TGTGCCAGCAGCGCCCGTAGCGAAACCTACGAGCAGCACTTC
V gene: TRBV27; clone size: few; D gene: TRBD2; J gene: TRBJ2-3; CDR3 protein: CASSPGTSGTDTQYF; CDR3 DNA: TGTGCCAGCAGTCCCGGGACTAGCGGCACAGATACGCAGTATTTT
V gene: TRBV2; clone size: .; D gene: .; J gene: TRBJ2-2; CDR3 protein: CASSEQGTSNTGELFF; CDR3 DNA: TGTGCCAGCAGTGAACAGGGAACCTCGAACACCGGGGAGCTGTTTTTT
V gene: TRBV29-1; clone size: .; D gene: .; J gene: TRBJ2-7; CDR3 protein: CSVGMGLARVEQYF; CDR3 DNA: TGCAGCGTTGGGATGGGGCTAGCGAGAGTCGAGCAGTACTTC
V gene: TRBV12-3/TRBV12-4; clone size: .; D gene: .; J gene: TRBJ2-7; CDR3 protein: CASSLLGRGYEQYF; CDR3 DNA: TGTGCCAGCAGTTTGCTGGGCAGGGGCTACGAGCAGTACTTC
V gene: TRBV29-1; clone size: .; D gene: TRBD1; J gene: TRBJ1-5; CDR3 protein: CSVMSGGGGQPQHF; CDR3 DNA: TGCAGCGTGATGTCGGGAGGGGGCGGCCAGCCCCAGCATTTT
V gene: TRBV20-1; clone size: .; D gene: .; J gene: TRBJ2-3; CDR3 protein: CSAAPGRIGTDTQYF; CDR3 DNA: TGCAGTGCTGCCCCGGGGAGAATTGGCACAGATACGCAGTATTTT
V gene: TRBV20-1; clone size: .; D gene: .; J gene: TRBJ2-1; CDR3 protein: CSANGRGTGAGAGEQFF; CDR3 DNA: TGCAGTGCTAACGGGCGGGGGACAGGAGCGGGAGCGGGCGAGCAGTTCTTC
V gene: TRBV15; clone size: .; D gene: .; J gene: TRBJ2-3; CDR3 protein: CATSSGGLDTQYF; CDR3 DNA: TGTGCCACCAGCAGTGGGGGACTAGATACGCAGTATTTT
V gene: TRBV20-1; clone size: .; D gene: .; J gene: TRBJ2-2; CDR3 protein: CSARVPGKELFF; CDR3 DNA: TGCAGTGCTAGAGTTCCGGGCAAGGAGCTGTTTTTT
V gene: TRBV4-1; clone size: .; D gene: .; J gene: TRBJ2-7; CDR3 protein: CASSQNRYSYEQYF; CDR3 DNA: TGCGCCAGCAGCCAAAACAGGTACTCCTACGAGCAGTACTTC
V gene: TRBV25-1; clone size: .; D gene: .; J gene: TRBJ1-2; CDR3 protein: CASSGANNYGYTF; CDR3 DNA: TGTGCCAGCAGTGGGGCCAATAACTATGGCTACACCTTC
V gene: TRBV6-6; clone size: .; D gene: .; J gene: TRBJ1-1; CDR3 protein: CASTKTGVAGTEAFF; CDR3 DNA: TGTGCCAGCACAAAGACGGGGGTCGCGGGCACTGAAGCTTTCTTT
V gene: TRBV27; clone size: .; D gene: .; J gene: TRBJ1-1; CDR3 protein: CASSYRRRLEAFF; CDR3 DNA: TGTGCCAGCAGTTACAGGCGCCGCCTTGAAGCTTTCTTT
V gene: TRBV3-1; clone size: once; D gene: .; J gene: TRBJ1-1; CDR3 protein: CASSLPGLNTEAFF; CDR3 DNA: TGTGCCAGCAGCCTGCCCGGGCTGAACACTGAAGCTTTCTTT
V gene: TRBV3-1; clone size: once; D gene: .; J gene: TRBJ1-1; CDR3 protein: CASSGATEAFF; CDR3 DNA: TGTGCCAGCAGCGGGGCCACTGAAGCTTTCTTT
V gene: TRBV29-1; clone size: .; D gene: .; J gene: TRBJ1-2; CDR3 protein: CSAGGGYGYTF; CDR3 DNA: TGCAGCGCCGGTGGGGGCTATGGCTACACCTTC
V gene: TRBV20-1; clone size: .; D gene: TRBD1; J gene: TRBJ2-2; CDR3 protein: CSASGAGGFTGELFF; CDR3 DNA: TGCAGTGCTAGCGGGGCAGGGGGCTTCACCGGGGAGCTGTTTTTT
V gene: TRBV3-1; clone size: .; D gene: .; J gene: TRBJ1-5; CDR3 protein: CASSQGGPTNQPQHF; CDR3 DNA: TGTGCCAGCAGCCAAGGGGGACCCACCAATCAGCCCCAGCATTTT
V gene: TRBV30; clone size: .; D gene: TRBD2; J gene: TRBJ2-1; CDR3 protein: CAWSVGLAGGRAFF; CDR3 DNA: TGTGCCTGGAGTGTGGGACTAGCGGGAGGTCGGGCGTTCTTC
V gene: TRBV5-1; clone size: .; D gene: TRBD1; J gene: TRBJ2-1; CDR3 protein: CASSPRDSYNEQFF; CDR3 DNA: TGCGCCAGCAGCCCCAGGGACAGCTACAATGAGCAGTTCTTC
V gene: TRBV20-1; clone size: .; D gene: .; J gene: TRBJ2-1; CDR3 protein: CSAQSSYNEQFF; CDR3 DNA: TGCAGTGCTCAAAGCTCCTACAATGAGCAGTTCTTC
V gene: TRBV4-1; clone size: once; D gene: TRBD2; J gene: TRBJ2-1; CDR3 protein: CASSQTSGSSYNEQFF; CDR3 DNA: TGCGCCAGCAGCCAGACTAGCGGTAGCTCCTACAATGAGCAGTTCTTC
V gene: TRBV4-1; clone size: .; D gene: .; J gene: TRBJ1-4; CDR3 protein: CASSQDRRPGEEKLFF; CDR3 DNA: TGCGCCAGCAGCCAAGATCGGAGGCCAGGGGAGGAAAAACTGTTTTTT
V gene: TRBV24-1; clone size: .; D gene: .; J gene: TRBJ2-5; CDR3 protein: CATGGEDSQVGTQYF; CDR3 DNA: TGTGCCACCGGGGGAGAGGACAGCCAAGTCGGGACCCAGTACTTC
V gene: TRBV5-1; clone size: .; D gene: .; J gene: TRBJ2-7; CDR3 protein: CASSLAGITYEQYF; CDR3 DNA: TGCGCCAGCAGCTTGGCTGGCATCACCTACGAGCAGTACTTC
V gene: TRBV9; clone size: .; D gene: .; J gene: TRBJ1-3; CDR3 protein: CASSPRRGQGNTIYF; CDR3 DNA: TGTGCCAGCAGCCCGCGGAGAGGACAGGGAAACACCATATATTTT
V gene: TRBV3-1; clone size: once; D gene: TRBD2; J gene: TRBJ2-7; CDR3 protein: CASSVASSGRGGLLSYEQYF; CDR3 DNA: TGTGCCAGCAGCGTCGCCTCTAGCGGGAGGGGAGGGCTCCTCTCCTACGAGCAGTACTTC
V gene: TRBV30; clone size: .; D gene: .; J gene: TRBJ2-2; CDR3 protein: CAWSAGTLNTGELFF; CDR3 DNA: TGTGCCTGGAGTGCCGGGACATTGAACACCGGGGAGCTGTTTTTT
V gene: TRBV5-1; clone size: .; D gene: .; J gene: TRBJ1-1; CDR3 protein: CASSLEDGSTEAFF; CDR3 DNA: TGCGCCAGCAGCTTGGAGGACGGGAGTACTGAAGCTTTCTTT
V gene: TRBV4-1; clone size: .; D gene: .; J gene: TRBJ2-7; CDR3 protein: CASSQATPGRQYEQYF; CDR3 DNA: TGCGCCAGCAGCCAAGCTACGCCGGGGCGGCAGTACGAGCAGTACTTC